This paragraph covers one T cell receptor (beta chain) sequence. The antigen remains undetermined. The V and J ends lost 2 bases and 3 bases respectively, with 16 bases between them. The germline CDR1 and CDR2 sequences are MDHEN and SYDVKM. This CDR3 is built from 16 residues. This sample was taken from a study of cytomegalovirus exposure and HLA in healthy donors. Across the study: Ancestry clustering placed 70% to 90% of approximately 420 genotyped donors in the Caucasian-associated cluster. General study findings and limits: One variant, a missense change in DCLRE1C, was linked in a later analysis to TCR beta V- and J-gene trimming.

The PCR ran on 60 Vbeta and 13 Jbeta primers. Sequenced by immunoSEQ multiplex PCR; TCRdb stores in-frame clones only, minus some. The sample has about 160,000 clones, roughly 87% seen once; the top ten hold around 4.3%. This chain uses TRBV28 with TRBJ1-1; D is uncertain. The specimen was PBMCs. This TCR was recovered from a man in his fifties or sixties in good health and CMV-seropositive. This CDR3 is CASSLGQTISHTEAFF. CDR3 nucleotides: TGTGCCAGCAGTTTAGGGCAAACCATCTCTCACACTGAAGCTTTCTTT.